This T cell receptor beta chain was captured in a study of breast tumors, draining lymph nodes, adjacent tissues. CDR1 is SGHNT, CDR2 YYREEE, per germline (reference sequence). V was pared by 3 bases and J by 5 bases, with 23 bases between. This CDR3 is 17 amino acids long. Notes on this clonotype: The antigen is not known.

MiXCR was run by TCRdb on the multiplex PCR reads, yielding one entry per CDR3 protein. The table lists roughly 120,000 distinct CDR3 sequences, just under 20% of them singletons. Samples came from axillary lymph nodes draining the breast cancer. General observations from the study: The data were judged consistent with most tumor T cells coming from lymph node and expanding in tumor. Tumor and nontumor repertoires were significantly more similar in luminal-like than in basal-like breast cancer.

The sequence was collected from a female donor with breast cancer. Some clones in this sample may be carry-over from other donors' samples. The chain combines TRBV5-4 with TRBJ2-5, with D possibly matching TRBD1 (6 bases). The sample consisted of axillary lymph node tissue. The CDR3, as DNA: TGTGCCAGCAGCTGGGCCCAGGGGCGAGGGAGCGAGGAGACCCAGTACTTC. Protein product: CASSWAQGRGSEETQYF.